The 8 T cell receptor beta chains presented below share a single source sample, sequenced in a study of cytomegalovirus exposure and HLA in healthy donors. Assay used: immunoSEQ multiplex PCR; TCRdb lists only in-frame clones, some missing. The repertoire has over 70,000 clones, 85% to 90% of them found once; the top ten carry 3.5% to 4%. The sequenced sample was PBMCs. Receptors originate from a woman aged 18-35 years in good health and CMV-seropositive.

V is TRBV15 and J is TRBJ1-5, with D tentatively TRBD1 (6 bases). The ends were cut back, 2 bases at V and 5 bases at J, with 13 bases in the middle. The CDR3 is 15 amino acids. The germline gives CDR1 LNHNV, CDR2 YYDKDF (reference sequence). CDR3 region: CATSRSGTIHQPQHF. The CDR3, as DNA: TGTGCCACCAGCAGATCCGGGACAATCCATCAGCCCCAGCATTTT.

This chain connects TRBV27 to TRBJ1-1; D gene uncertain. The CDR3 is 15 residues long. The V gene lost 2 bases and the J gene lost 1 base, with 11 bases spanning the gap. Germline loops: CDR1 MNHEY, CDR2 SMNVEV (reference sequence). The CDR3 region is CASSLKLGANTEAFF. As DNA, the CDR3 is TGTGCCAGCAGTTTAAAACTAGGAGCGAACACTGAAGCTTTCTTT.

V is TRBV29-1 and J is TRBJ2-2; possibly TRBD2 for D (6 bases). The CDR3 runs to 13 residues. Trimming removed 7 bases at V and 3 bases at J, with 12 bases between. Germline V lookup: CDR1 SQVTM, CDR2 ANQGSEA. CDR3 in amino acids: CSGRDSHTGELFF. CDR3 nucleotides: TGCAGCGGCCGGGACTCGCACACCGGGGAGCTGTTTTTT.

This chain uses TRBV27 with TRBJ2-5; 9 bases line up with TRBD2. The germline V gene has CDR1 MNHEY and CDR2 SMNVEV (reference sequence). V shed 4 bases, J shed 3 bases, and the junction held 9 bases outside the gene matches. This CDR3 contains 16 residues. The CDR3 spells CASSSKAGGGKETQYF. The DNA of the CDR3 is TGTGCCAGCAGTTCAAAAGCGGGAGGTGGGAAAGAGACCCAGTACTTC.

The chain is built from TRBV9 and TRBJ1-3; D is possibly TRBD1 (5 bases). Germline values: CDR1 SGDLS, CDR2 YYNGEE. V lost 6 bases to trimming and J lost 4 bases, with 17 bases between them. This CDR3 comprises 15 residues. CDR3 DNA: TGTGCCAGCACCACCTCGGGGGTACCCGGAAACACCATATATTTT. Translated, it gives CASTTSGVPGNTIYF.

Here the CDR3 DNA reads TGCGCCAGCAGCCAAGAGGAGGGAAGGGTCACAGATACGCAGTATTTT. The encoded protein is CASSQEEGRVTDTQYF. The rearrangement uses TRBV4-1 and TRBJ2-3; the D gene is possibly TRBD2 (6 bases). In germline, CDR1 is MGHRA, CDR2 YSYEKL. The CDR3 runs to 16 residues. Trimming removed 0 bases at V and 2 bases at J, with 12 bases between.

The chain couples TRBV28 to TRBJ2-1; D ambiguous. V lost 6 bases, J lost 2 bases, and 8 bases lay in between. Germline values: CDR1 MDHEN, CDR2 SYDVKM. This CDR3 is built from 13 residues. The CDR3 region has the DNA TGTGCCAGCAGCCGGGTGACCTACAATGAGCAGTTCTTC. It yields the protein CASSRVTYNEQFF.

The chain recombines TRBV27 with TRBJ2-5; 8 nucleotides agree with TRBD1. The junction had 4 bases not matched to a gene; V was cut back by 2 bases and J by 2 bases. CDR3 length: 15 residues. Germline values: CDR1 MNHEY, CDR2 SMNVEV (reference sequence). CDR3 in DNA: TGTGCCAGCAGTTTACGGACAGGGTTGCAAGAGACCCAGTACTTC. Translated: CASSLRTGLQETQYF.